This entry features one T cell receptor beta chain sequence. These data belong to a study of control samples from healthy donors and cancer patients. Clones were read by immunoSEQ multiplex PCR, and TCRdb kept only the in-frame ones, dropping some. The sample holds 100,000 to 150,000 clones, roughly 91% seen once. V was clipped by 0 bases and J by 16 bases, with 15 bases between them. Germline lookup yields CDR1 KGHDR and CDR2 SFDVKD. This CDR3 is built from 13 residues. The origin of this receptor is a man between 40 and 49 years old in good health. This sequence joins TRBV24-1 and TRBJ2-1; maybe TRBD2 (7 bases). Sequencing input: blood. This CDR3 reads CATSDLRRGAYFF. The DNA of the CDR3 is TGTGCCACCAGTGATTTGCGTCGGGGGGCATACTTCTTC.